The following is a T cell receptor beta chain sequence with its context. The entry originates in a study of blood T cell repertoires in COVID-19. Study-level information: Acute and convalescent COVID-19 samples came from the United States, Italy and Spain. From T cells, B-cell-depleted T cells, or PBMCs came the material, which was cDNA or gDNA.

How the authors handled the data: For nucleated cells, counts were estimated from reference gene primer amplification. The method was immunoSEQ multiplex PCR; TCRdb's version includes in-frame clones alone and lacks a portion of them. The V and J calls and clone size come from that table; D and trimming were worked out from the DNA. The sample yields about 97,000 clones, approximately 84% seen once. Germline loops: CDR1 SGHRS, CDR2 YFSETQ. Trimming at V came to 3 bases and at J to 6 bases, leaving 5 bases not matched to a gene. CDR3 size: 14 residues. This clonotype was obtained from a man between 35 and 55 years old with active or convalescent COVID-19. The sample taken for sequencing was peripheral blood. The chain employs TRBV5-1 and TRBJ1-3; TRBD1 matches 8 bases. The DNA of the CDR3 is TGCGCCAGCAGCTGGACGGACAGGGAAAACACCATATATTTT. It codes for CASSWTDRENTIYF.